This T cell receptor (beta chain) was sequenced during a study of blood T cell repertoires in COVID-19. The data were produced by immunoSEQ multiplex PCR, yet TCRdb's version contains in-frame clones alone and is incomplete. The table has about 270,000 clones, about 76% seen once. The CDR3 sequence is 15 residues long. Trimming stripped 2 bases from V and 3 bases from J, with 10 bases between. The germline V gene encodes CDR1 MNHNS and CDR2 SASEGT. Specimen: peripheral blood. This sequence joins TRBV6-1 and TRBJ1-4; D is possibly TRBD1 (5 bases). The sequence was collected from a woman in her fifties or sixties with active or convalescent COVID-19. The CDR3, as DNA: TGTGCCAGCAGTGAATCTCGACAGCCTAATGAAAAACTGTTTTTT. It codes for CASSESRQPNEKLFF.